This T cell receptor (beta chain) was profiled in a study of blood T cell repertoires in COVID-19. Study-level information: Acute and convalescent COVID-19 specimens originated in the United States, Italy and Spain. In each case, the material was cDNA or gDNA derived from T cells, B-cell-depleted T cells, or PBMCs.

Per the study methods: Reference gene primer amplification yielded estimated nucleated cell counts. Data came from immunoSEQ multiplex PCR; TCRdb stores just in-frame clones and leaves some out. D and trimming were read from the DNA, whereas the V and J calls and clone size are those reported in that table. The sample lists some 150,000 clones, roughly 90% occurring once. Sequenced material: peripheral blood. This TCR derives from a woman between 50 and 59 years old with acute or convalescent COVID-19.

Here the CDR3 DNA reads TGCGCCAGCAGTGAGTCCGGAATAGCGGGGGGGCGGACAGATACGCAGTATTTT. Translating it yields CASSESGIAGGRTDTQYF. V is TRBV10-1 and J is TRBJ2-3; 11 positions match TRBD2. J was trimmed by 3 bases and V by 0 bases; bases with no gene match: 8. The CDR3 covers 18 residues. Per the germline V gene, CDR1 is WNHNN and CDR2 is SYGVQD (reference sequence).